This is a list of T cell receptor beta chains from one sample in a study of blood T cell repertoires in COVID-19. The protocol was immunoSEQ multiplex PCR, while the TCRdb copy is restricted to in-frame clones and leaves out a portion. This sample yields about 270,000 clones, of which around 86% are seen a single time; roughly 8% belongs to the top ten. Material for sequencing was peripheral blood. These receptors all stem from a man aged 35 to 55 with active or convalescent COVID-19. The conserved cysteine and the conserved F or W are not part of the CDR3 here. Each record gives: clone size, V gene, J gene, CDR3 protein. Part of the rows lack a size; the others show once, few, many or a class for expanded clones.

size: few
V: TRBV5-1
J: TRBJ1-1
CDR3: ASSPWGEGNTEAF

size: NA
V: TRBV7-9
J: TRBJ1-2
CDR3: ASAGEALGGYT

size: NA
V: TRBV6-4
J: TRBJ2-6
CDR3: ASSLHSGTAGANVLT

size: NA
V: TRBV5-1
J: TRBJ1-2
CDR3: ASSLAIQGGPRSGYT

size: NA
V: TRBV9
J: TRBJ1-5
CDR3: ASSPGVSNQPQH

size: NA
V: TRBV7-2
J: TRBJ2-3
CDR3: ASSTGTSGLHDTQY

size: NA
V: TRBV6-5
J: TRBJ2-7
CDR3: ASSYPGQGYEQY

size: NA
V: TRBV6-5
J: TRBJ2-1
CDR3: ASESEGNEQF

size: NA
V: TRBV18
J: TRBJ2-5
CDR3: ASSPRIPSGRDETQY

size: NA
V: TRBV5-1
J: TRBJ1-1
CDR3: ASSFPGGNTEAF

size: NA
V: TRBV3-1/TRBV3-2
J: TRBJ2-7
CDR3: ASSHPGQGGEQY

size: NA
V: TRBV7-2
J: TRBJ2-3
CDR3: ASSRRAEATDTQY

size: NA
V: TRBV29-1
J: TRBJ1-1
CDR3: SVDGADGTEAF

size: NA
V: TRBV6-1
J: TRBJ2-1
CDR3: ASSDGGQRTYNEQF

size: NA
V: TRBV29-1
J: TRBJ1-2
CDR3: SVETAGTGIYGYT

size: NA
V: TRBV30
J: TRBJ1-2
CDR3: AWSPAGGYNGGYT

size: NA
V: TRBV25-1
J: TRBJ2-7
CDR3: ASSEDTYEQY

size: NA
V: TRBV6-5
J: TRBJ2-3
CDR3: ASSYGPGSKDTQY

size: NA
V: TRBV19
J: TRBJ1-2
CDR3: ASTNMGAGYT

size: once
V: TRBV30
J: TRBJ1-2
CDR3: AWSVLEGYGYT

size: NA
V: TRBV9
J: TRBJ2-3
CDR3: ASGNQRGGPSADTQY

size: NA
V: TRBV18
J: TRBJ2-7
CDR3: ASSPRKGGGEQY

size: NA
V: TRBV4-1
J: TRBJ2-1
CDR3: ASSPLKRGDGEQF

size: NA
V: TRBV6-5
J: TRBJ1-1
CDR3: ASRLDSSVAF

size: NA
V: TRBV27
J: TRBJ2-7
CDR3: ASSPAGDMFYEQY

size: NA
V: TRBV30
J: TRBJ2-3
CDR3: AWSPYGTGPDTQY

size: NA
V: TRBV5-1
J: TRBJ2-1
CDR3: ASSPGTGKLNEQF

size: NA
V: TRBV24-1
J: TRBJ2-5
CDR3: ATSDLRTPPREGLTQY